This is a list of T cell receptor beta chains from one sample in a study of T-cell reconstitution after alpha-beta-depleted transplantation in children. MiXCR was run by TCRdb on the PCR reads, yielding one entry per CDR3 protein. The sample includes fewer than 400,000 distinct CDR3 sequences, about 20% of them seen just once. The sample consisted of PBMCs from the stem cell graft donor, taken from the stem cell graft. These receptor sequences come from a human donor who donated a stem cell graft to a child with acute myeloid leukemia. Both conserved end residues are part of each CDR3. Each record gives: V gene, J gene, CDR3 protein.

TRBV20-1,TRBJ2-3,CSAADPPGGDTQYF
TRBV9,TRBJ1-4,CASSPGGATNEKLFF
TRBV10-3,TRBJ2-7,CAISGRDGSYEQYF
TRBV5-1,TRBJ1-1,CASQEGEGLNTEAFF
TRBV6-2/TRBV6-3,TRBJ2-1,CASRKGGTSGLSYNEQFF
TRBV15,TRBJ2-5,CATSRDLGGQETQYF
TRBV20-1,TRBJ2-7,CSASPLAASYEQYF
TRBV2,TRBJ2-5,CASSGRAVETQYF
TRBV20-1,TRBJ2-7,CSAIDRVLTYEQYF
TRBV27,TRBJ2-1,CASSAGTSGTYNEQFF
TRBV4-1,TRBJ1-4,CASSQVPGQNNEKLFF
TRBV4-1,TRBJ1-2,CASSQGLQGHNYGYTF
TRBV7-3,TRBJ2-2,CASSRRQGPSNTGELFF
TRBV28,TRBJ2-1,CASSFFTGRLNEQFF
TRBV5-1,TRBJ2-1,CASTGVYNEQFF
TRBV2,TRBJ2-7,CASGVIYEQYF
TRBV10-3,TRBJ2-7,CAISEGSGSSYEQYF
TRBV29-1,TRBJ1-1,CSVQDYTEAFF
TRBV4-2,TRBJ2-1,CASSQDPGGTSGRATYNEQFF
TRBV15,TRBJ2-1,CATSTGRGGYNEQFF
TRBV29-1,TRBJ2-7,CSVDPWASGKEQYF
TRBV20-1,TRBJ2-7,CSARSGRSNNEQYF
TRBV5-1,TRBJ2-5,CASSLVGGVQETQYF
TRBV12-3/TRBV12-4,TRBJ2-1,CASSWADLHEQFF
TRBV20-1,TRBJ2-3,CSAEKGPDTGGNTQYF
TRBV20-1,TRBJ2-7,CSARPGSIYEQYF
TRBV28,TRBJ1-5,CASSSQGANNQPQHF
TRBV20-1,TRBJ2-7,CSARSPGAPSYEQYF
TRBV6-2/TRBV6-3,TRBJ2-1,CASNQRQGLSYNEQFF
TRBV29-1,TRBJ2-1,CSGRVVNNEQFF
TRBV4-2,TRBJ1-1,CASSQVGARDTEAFF
TRBV5-1,TRBJ2-2,CASSLARTVTGELFF
TRBV4-3,TRBJ2-3,CASSATKFLAGDTDTQYF
TRBV15,TRBJ2-7,CATSRDPVGSAGEQYF
TRBV21-1,TRBJ2-3,CASSRGATSTDTQYF
TRBV9,TRBJ1-5,CASSVDGRNQPQHF
TRBV3-1,TRBJ2-1,CASSQDVAGGREQFF
TRBV19,TRBJ2-7,CASSDPGTGSSYEQYF
TRBV3-1,TRBJ2-7,CASSQGPTSSYEQYF
TRBV28,TRBJ2-7,CALSGTHSYEQYF
TRBV3-1,TRBJ2-1,CASSLRSSGPNNEQFF
TRBV20-1,TRBJ2-2,CSAQDYHTGELFF
TRBV5-1,TRBJ2-1,CASSLQASGYNEQFF
TRBV28,TRBJ1-1,CASSLNPLPEAFF
TRBV20-1,TRBJ2-3,CSARPVWGEGPDTQYF
TRBV7-6,TRBJ2-1,CASSLGVEDNEQFF
TRBV6-5,TRBJ2-7,CASSYRGGSSYEQYF
TRBV2,TRBJ2-2,CASNGAYSGELFF
TRBV24-1,TRBJ2-1,CATSDFQTSGRAGEQFF
TRBV20-1,TRBJ2-1,CSAPSGSNEQFF
TRBV12-3/TRBV12-4,TRBJ2-5,CASSERQGALETQYF
TRBV7-2,TRBJ2-7,CASSLPVHTYEQYF